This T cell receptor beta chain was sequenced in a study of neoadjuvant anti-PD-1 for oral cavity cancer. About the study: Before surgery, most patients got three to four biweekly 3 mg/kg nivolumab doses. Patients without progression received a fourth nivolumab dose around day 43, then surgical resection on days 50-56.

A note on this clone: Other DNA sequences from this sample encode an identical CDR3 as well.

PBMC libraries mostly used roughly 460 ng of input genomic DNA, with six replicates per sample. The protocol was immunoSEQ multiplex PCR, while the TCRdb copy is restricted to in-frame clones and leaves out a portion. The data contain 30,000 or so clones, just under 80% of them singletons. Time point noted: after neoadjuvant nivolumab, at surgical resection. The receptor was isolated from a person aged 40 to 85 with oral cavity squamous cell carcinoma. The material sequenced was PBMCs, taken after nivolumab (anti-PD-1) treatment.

CDR3 DNA sequence: TGTGCCAGCAGTTTTGGGGGCTCCTACGAGCAGTACTTC. As protein: CASSFGGSYEQYF. V and J are TRBV27 and TRBJ2-7; the D call may be TRBD1 or TRBD2 (5 bases each). Trimming cost V 3 bases and J 0 bases, with 6 bases left between them. This CDR3 spans 13 amino acids. Germline CDR1 reads MNHEY; CDR2 reads SMNVEV (reference sequence).